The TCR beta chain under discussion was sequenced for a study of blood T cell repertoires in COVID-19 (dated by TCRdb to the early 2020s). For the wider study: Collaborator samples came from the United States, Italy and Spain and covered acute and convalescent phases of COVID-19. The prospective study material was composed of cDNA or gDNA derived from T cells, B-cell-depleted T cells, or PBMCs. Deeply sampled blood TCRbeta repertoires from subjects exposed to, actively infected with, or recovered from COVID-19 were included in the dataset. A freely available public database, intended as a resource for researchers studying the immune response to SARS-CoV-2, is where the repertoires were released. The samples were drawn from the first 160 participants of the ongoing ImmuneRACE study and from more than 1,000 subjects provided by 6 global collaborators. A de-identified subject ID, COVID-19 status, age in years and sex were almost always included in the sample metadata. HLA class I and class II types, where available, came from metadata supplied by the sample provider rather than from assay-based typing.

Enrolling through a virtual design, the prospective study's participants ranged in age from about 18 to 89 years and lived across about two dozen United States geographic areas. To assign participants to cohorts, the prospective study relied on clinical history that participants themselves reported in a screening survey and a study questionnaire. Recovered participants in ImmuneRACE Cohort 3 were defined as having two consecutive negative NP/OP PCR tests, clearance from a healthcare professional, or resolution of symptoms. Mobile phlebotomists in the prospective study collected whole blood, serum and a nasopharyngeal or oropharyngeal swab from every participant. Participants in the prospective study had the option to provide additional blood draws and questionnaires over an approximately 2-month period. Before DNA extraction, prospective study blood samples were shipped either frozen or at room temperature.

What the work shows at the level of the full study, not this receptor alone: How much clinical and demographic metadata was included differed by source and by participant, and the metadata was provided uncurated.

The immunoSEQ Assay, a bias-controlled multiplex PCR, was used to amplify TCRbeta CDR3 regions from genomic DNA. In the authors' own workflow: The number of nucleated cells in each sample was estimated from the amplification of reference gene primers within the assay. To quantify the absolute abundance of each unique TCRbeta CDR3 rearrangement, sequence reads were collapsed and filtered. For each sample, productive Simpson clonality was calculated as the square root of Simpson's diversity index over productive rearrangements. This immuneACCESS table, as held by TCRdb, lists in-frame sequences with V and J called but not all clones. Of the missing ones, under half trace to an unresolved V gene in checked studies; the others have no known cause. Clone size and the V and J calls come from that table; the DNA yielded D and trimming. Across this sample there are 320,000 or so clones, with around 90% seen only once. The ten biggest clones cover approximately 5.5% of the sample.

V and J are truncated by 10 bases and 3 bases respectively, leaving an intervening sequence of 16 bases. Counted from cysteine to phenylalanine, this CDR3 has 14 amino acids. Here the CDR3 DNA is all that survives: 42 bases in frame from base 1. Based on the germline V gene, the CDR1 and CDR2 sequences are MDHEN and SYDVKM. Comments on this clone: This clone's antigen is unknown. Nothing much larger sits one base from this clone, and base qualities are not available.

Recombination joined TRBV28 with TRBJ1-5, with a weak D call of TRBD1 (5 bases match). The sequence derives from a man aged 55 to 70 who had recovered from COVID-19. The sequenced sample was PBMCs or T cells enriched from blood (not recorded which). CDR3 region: CATQTWGPNQPQHF. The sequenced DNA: TGTGCCACTCAAACATGGGGCCCCAATCAGCCCCAGCATTTT. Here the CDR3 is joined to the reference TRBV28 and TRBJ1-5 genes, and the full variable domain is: DVKVTQSSRYLVKRTGEKVFLECVQDMDHENMFWYRQDPGLGLRLIYFSYDVKMKEKGDIPEGYSVSREKKERFSLILESASTNQTSMYLCATQTWGPNQPQHFGDGTRLSIL.